Presented here are 15 T cell receptor beta chains from one specimen sequenced in a study of T cell changes during pregnancy in multiple sclerosis. Profiling relied on immunoSEQ multiplex PCR, and the TCRdb table lists in-frame clones only, not all of them. The table includes 91,000 or so clones, roughly 92% detected once. This specimen was peripheral blood, taken after pregnancy. The receptor source for this set is a female donor with multiple sclerosis, enrolled in a pregnancy study.

The rearrangement links TRBV27 to TRBJ2-7, with 10 bases matching TRBD2. With 3 bases clipped from V and 3 bases from J, the junction kept 5 bases outside the gene matches. CDR3 length: 15 amino acids. Germline-derived CDR1 and CDR2 are MNHEY and SMNVEV (reference sequence). CDR3 DNA sequence: TGTGCCAGCAGTTTCTCACCTAGCGGGAGCTACGAGCAGTACTTC. Protein: CASSFSPSGSYEQYF.

This chain links TRBV19 with TRBJ2-7, with 10 bases that match TRBD1. This CDR3 is 15 amino acids long. V trimming: 4 bases; J trimming: 3 bases; junction bases outside the gene matches: 6. The V gene's germline CDR1 is LNHDA and CDR2 SQIVND (reference sequence). CDR3 amino acids: CASSSRDRGYYEQYF. CDR3 DNA sequence: TGTGCCAGTAGTAGTCGGGACAGGGGATACTACGAGCAGTACTTC.

This chain joins TRBV9 and TRBJ1-2; TRBD1 matches 10 bases. CDR1 and CDR2 (germline): SGDLS, YYNGEE. The length of the CDR3 is 14 residues. V was clipped by 4 bases and J by 4 bases; unmatched bases: 4. CDR3 residues: CASSPGTGAYGYTF. In nucleotides, the CDR3 is TGTGCCAGCAGCCCGGGGACAGGGGCCTATGGCTACACCTTC.

The chain uses TRBV14 and TRBJ2-3, with 7 bases matching TRBD1. V dropped 1 base and J dropped 0; count of bases not matched to a gene: 1. This CDR3 spans 15 amino acids. Germline V gene sequence: CDR1 SGHDN, CDR2 FVKESK. CDR3 loop: CASSQATGSTDTQYF. The CDR3 nucleotides are TGTGCCAGCAGCCAAGCGACAGGGAGCACAGATACGCAGTATTTT.

V and J are TRBV7-8 and TRBJ2-7, with 9 positions matching TRBD1. CDR1 is SGHVS and CDR2 is FQNEAQ in the germline V gene. V shed 1 base, J shed 7 bases, and the junction held 5 bases outside the gene matches. The CDR3 sequence is 14 residues long. CDR3 amino acids: CASSLGTGVGEQYF. CDR3 sequence (DNA): TGTGCCAGCAGCTTAGGGACAGGGGTGGGAGAGCAGTACTTC.

The chain uses TRBV7-3 and TRBJ2-1; a weak D match, TRBD1 (8 bases). The CDR3 length is 17 residues. Trimming shortened V by 3 bases and J by 5 bases, and 20 bases separated the two germline ends. Germline V gene sequence: CDR1 SGHTA, CDR2 FQGTGA. The CDR3 DNA reads as TGTGCCAGCAGCTTTCTCCCGTGGACAGGGAGGGACAATGAGCAGTTCTTC. Its protein product is CASSFLPWTGRDNEQFF.

This clone was seen a single time. The chain has TRBV9 and TRBJ2-3; possible D gene TRBD1, 6 bases. This CDR3 contains 14 residues. The germline V and J ends were trimmed by 2 bases and 4 bases, with 11 bases remaining between them. Germline CDR1 is SGDLS and CDR2 is YYNGEE. CDR3 DNA sequence: TGTGCCAGCAGCGTGCAGGGGAACCCAGATACGCAGTATTTT. Amino acids: CASSVQGNPDTQYF.

The J gene is TRBJ2-5, the V gene TRBV6-6; 14 bases agree with TRBD2. Trimming took 6 bases from V and 4 from J; bases not matched to a gene: 7. This CDR3 has 16 residues. Per the germline V gene, CDR1 is MNHNY and CDR2 is SVGAGI (reference sequence). CDR3 loop: CASRPGLAGGRETQYF. CDR3 coding DNA: TGTGCCAGCAGACCCGGACTAGCGGGAGGACGAGAGACCCAGTACTTC.

The rearrangement links TRBV11-2 to TRBJ1-5; D call uncertain. Germline V lookup: CDR1 SGHAT, CDR2 FQNNGV. V was trimmed by 5 bases and J by 7 bases, leaving 12 bases between them. The CDR3 length is 13 residues. Here the CDR3 DNA reads TGTGCCAGCAGCACCGGGAGTAGACAGCCCCAGCATTTT. As protein: CASSTGSRQPQHF.

This sequence joins TRBV27 and TRBJ1-1, with TRBD1 as a possible D gene (6 bases). The CDR3 length is 15 residues. Germline V gene sequence: CDR1 MNHEY, CDR2 SMNVEV (reference sequence). Trimming removed 2 bases at V and 2 bases at J, with 12 bases between. CDR3 in DNA: TGTGCCAGCAGTTTAGTACAGGGCTACAACACTGAAGCTTTCTTT. Its translation: CASSLVQGYNTEAFF.

The rearrangement joins TRBV5-1 to TRBJ2-7; maybe TRBD1 (5 bases). CDR3 length: 15 residues. V was clipped by 0 bases and J by 0 bases, with 10 bases between them. Germline CDR1 SGHRS, CDR2 YFSETQ. In DNA form, the CDR3 reads TGCGCCAGCAGCTTGGAACAGGCCCGCTCCTACGAGCAGTACTTC. This sequence encodes CASSLEQARSYEQYF.

The V and J genes are TRBV27 and TRBJ2-7; TRBD2 matches at 11 bases. The V segment lost 6 bases and the J segment 4 bases; nucleotides outside the gene matches: 11. Germline lookup yields CDR1 MNHEY and CDR2 SMNVEV (reference sequence). The CDR3 loop spans 16 amino acids. The CDR3 nucleotides read TGTGCCAGCAGAGAAACAGTAGCGGGAGGGCTATACGAGCAGTACTTC. This sequence encodes CASRETVAGGLYEQYF.

This chain uses TRBV5-1 with TRBJ2-3; D might be TRBD1 (6 bases). The germline gives CDR1 SGHRS, CDR2 YFSETQ. Trimming took 2 bases from V and 3 from J, leaving 13 bases between them. CDR3 length: 15 amino acids. CDR3 amino acids: CASSFATGQTDTQYF. The CDR3 DNA follows: TGCGCCAGCAGCTTCGCGACAGGACAAACAGATACGCAGTATTTT.

The table lists this clone with a count of one. The V gene is TRBV13, the J gene TRBJ2-5; 14 nucleotides line up with TRBD2. The V gene's germline CDR1 is PRHDT and CDR2 FYEKMQ (reference sequence). The CDR3 extends over 15 amino acids. V lost 5 bases to trimming and J lost 5 bases; unmatched junction nucleotides: 4. This CDR3 is CASSPRLAGGETQYF. CDR3 sequence (DNA): TGTGCCAGCAGCCCCAGACTAGCGGGAGGGGAGACCCAGTACTTC.

This clone was seen a few times. The chain combines TRBV2 with TRBJ1-3; D is perhaps TRBD1 (5 bases). Germline V gene data show CDR1 as SNHLY and CDR2 as FYNNEI. This CDR3 has 14 amino acids. Between the trimmed V and J ends, which lost 10 bases and 2 bases, there was a span of 15 bases. CDR3 region: CAIRRAKAGNTIYF. CDR3 in DNA: TGTGCCATTCGCAGGGCCAAGGCTGGAAACACCATATATTTT.